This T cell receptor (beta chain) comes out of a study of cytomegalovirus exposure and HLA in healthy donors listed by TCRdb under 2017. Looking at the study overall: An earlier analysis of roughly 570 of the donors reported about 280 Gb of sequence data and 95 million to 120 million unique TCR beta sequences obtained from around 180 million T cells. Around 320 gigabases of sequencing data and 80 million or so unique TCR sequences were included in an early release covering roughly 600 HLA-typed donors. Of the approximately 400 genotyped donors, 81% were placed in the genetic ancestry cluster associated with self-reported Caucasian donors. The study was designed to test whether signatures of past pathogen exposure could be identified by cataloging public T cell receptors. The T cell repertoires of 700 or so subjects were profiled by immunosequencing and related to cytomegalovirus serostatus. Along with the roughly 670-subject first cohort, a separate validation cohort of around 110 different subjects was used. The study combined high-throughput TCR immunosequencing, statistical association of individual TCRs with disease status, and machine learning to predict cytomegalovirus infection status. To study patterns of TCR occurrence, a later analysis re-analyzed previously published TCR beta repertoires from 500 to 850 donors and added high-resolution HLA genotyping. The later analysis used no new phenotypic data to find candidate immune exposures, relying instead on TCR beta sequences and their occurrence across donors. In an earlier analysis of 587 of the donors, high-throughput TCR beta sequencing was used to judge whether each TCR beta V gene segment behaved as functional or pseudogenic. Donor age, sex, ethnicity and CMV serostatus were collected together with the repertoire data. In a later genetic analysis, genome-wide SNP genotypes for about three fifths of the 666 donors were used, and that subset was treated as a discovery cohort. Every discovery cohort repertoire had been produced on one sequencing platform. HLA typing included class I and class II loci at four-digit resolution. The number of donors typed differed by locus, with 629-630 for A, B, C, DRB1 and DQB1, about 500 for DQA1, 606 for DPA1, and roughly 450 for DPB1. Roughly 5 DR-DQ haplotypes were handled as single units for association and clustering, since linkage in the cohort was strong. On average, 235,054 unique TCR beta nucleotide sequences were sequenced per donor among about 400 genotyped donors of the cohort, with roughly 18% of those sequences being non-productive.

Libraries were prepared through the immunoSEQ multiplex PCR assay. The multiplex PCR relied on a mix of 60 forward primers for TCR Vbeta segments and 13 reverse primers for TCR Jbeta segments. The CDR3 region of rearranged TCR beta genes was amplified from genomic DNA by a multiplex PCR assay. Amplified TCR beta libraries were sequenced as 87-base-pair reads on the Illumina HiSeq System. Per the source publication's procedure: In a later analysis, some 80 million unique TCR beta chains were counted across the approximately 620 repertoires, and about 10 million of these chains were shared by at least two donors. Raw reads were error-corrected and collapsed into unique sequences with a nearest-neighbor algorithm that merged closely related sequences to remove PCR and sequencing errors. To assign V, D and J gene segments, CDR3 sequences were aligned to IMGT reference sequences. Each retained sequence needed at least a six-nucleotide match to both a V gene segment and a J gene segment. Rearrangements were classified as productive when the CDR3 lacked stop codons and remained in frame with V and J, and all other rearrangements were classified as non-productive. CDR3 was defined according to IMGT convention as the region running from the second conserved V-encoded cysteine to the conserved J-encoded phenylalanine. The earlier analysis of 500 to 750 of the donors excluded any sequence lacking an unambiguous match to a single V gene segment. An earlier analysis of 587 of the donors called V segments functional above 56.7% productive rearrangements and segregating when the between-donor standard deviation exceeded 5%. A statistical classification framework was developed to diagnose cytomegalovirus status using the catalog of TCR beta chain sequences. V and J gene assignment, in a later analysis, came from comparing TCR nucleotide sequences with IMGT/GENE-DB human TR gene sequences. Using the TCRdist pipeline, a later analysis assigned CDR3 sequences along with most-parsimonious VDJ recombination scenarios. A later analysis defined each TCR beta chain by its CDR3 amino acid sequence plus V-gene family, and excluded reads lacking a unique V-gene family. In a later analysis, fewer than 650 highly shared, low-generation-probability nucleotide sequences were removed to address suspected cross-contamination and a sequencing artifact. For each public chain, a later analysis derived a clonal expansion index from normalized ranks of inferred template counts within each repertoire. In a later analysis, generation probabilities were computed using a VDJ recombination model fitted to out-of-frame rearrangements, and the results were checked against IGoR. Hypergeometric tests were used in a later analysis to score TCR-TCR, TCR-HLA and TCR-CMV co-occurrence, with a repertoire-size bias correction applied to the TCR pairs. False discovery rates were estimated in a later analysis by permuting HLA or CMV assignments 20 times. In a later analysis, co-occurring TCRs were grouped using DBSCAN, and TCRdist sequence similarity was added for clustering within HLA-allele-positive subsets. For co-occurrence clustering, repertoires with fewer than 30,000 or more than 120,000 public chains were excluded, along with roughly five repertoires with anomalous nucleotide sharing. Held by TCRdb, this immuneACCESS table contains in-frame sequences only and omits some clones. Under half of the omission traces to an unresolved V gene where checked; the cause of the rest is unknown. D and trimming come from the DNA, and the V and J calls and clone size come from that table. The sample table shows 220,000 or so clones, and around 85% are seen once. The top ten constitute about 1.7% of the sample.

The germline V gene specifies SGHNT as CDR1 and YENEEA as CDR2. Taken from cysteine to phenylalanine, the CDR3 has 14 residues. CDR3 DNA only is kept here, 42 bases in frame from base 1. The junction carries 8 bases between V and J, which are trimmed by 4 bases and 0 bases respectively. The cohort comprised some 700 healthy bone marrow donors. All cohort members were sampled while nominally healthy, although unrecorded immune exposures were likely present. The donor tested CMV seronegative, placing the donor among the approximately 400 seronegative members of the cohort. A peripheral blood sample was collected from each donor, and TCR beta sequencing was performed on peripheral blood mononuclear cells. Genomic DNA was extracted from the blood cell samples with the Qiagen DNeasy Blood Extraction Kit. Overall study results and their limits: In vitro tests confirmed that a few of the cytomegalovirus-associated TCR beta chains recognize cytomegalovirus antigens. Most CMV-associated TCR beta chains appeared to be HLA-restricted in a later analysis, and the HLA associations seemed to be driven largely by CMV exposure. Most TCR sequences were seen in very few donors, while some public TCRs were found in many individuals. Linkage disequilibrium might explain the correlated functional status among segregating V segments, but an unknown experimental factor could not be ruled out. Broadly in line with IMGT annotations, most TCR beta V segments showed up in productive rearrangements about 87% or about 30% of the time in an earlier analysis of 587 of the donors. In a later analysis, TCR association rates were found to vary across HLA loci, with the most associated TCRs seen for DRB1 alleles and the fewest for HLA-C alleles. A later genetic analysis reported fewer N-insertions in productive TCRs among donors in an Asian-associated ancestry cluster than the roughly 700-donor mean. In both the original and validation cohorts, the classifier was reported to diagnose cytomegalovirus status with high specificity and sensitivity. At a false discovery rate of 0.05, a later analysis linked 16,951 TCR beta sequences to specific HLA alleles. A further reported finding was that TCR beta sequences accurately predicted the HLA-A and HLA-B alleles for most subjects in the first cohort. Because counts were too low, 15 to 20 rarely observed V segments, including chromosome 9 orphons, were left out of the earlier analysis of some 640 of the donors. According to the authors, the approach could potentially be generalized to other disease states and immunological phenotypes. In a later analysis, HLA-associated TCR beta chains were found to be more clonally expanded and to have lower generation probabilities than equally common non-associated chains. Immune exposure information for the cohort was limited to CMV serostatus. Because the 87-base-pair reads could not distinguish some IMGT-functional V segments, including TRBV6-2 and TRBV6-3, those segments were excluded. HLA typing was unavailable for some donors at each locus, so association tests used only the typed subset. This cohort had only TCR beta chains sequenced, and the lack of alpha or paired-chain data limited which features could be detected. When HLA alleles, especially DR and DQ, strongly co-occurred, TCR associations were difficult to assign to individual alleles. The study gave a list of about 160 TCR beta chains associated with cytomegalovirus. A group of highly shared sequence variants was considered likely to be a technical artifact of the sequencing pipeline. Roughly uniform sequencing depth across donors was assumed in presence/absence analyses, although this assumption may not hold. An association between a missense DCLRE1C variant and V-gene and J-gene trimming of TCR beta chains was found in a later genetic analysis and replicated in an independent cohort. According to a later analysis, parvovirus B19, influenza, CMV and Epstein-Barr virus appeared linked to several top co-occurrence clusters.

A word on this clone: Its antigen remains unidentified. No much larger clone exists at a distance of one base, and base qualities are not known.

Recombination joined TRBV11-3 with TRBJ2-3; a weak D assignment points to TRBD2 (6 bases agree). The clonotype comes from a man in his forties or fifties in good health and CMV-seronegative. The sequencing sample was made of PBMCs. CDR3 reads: CASSWGLSTDTQYF. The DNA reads TGTGCCAGCAGCTGGGGACTTAGCACAGATACGCAGTATTTT.